The sequence of this T cell receptor beta chain was determined in a study of T cell repertoires in cytomegalovirus infection. Study at large: HLA-B-restricted CMV epitopes that are well studied were used alongside recently identified HLA-C-restricted ones. Matching HLA type, along with CMV infection, was indicated by public TCR beta signatures. Overall study results and limits: Pooled public TCR beta family frequency picked out CMV carriers with the relevant HLA. The ex vivo response was dominated by HLA-C-restricted CMV-specific TCR beta clonotypes.

MiXCR, applied by TCRdb to the reads, yields one record per CDR3 protein. The profile shows hundreds of thousands of distinct CDR3 sequences, about 42% of them singletons. Germline trimming cut 4 bases from V and 2 bases from J; bases unmatched to any gene: 10. The CDR3 covers 16 residues. The germline V gene encodes CDR1 SGHVS and CDR2 FQNEAQ. This clonotype was seen ten or more times. Its antigen remains unknown. The source of this sequence is a human donor in good health (CMV status not recorded). Some clones in this sample may be carry-over from other donors' samples. This chain joins TRBV7-8 and TRBJ2-5, with 7 bases lining up with TRBD2. Sequenced here: cultured PBMCs, sampled from culture after CMV antigen stimulation. Written as DNA, the CDR3 is TGTGCCAGCAGCTCAGAAAGCGGGGCCTCTCAAGAGACCCAGTACTTC. It yields the protein CASSSESGASQETQYF.